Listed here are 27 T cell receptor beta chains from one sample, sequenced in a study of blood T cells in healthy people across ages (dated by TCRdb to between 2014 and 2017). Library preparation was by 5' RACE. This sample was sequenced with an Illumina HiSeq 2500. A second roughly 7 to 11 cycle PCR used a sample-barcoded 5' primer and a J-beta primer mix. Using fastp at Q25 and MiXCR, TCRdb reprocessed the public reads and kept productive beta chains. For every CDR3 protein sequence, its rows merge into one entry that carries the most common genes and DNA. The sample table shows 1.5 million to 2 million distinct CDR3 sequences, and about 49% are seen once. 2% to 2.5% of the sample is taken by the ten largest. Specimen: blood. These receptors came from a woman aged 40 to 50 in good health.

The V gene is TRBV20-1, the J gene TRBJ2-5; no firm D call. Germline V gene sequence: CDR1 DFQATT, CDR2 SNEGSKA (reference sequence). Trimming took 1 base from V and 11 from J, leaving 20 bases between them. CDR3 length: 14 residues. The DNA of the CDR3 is TGCAGTGCTAGAGGCCGGAGAATCGGCAATGAGCAGTACTTC. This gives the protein CSARGRRIGNEQYF.

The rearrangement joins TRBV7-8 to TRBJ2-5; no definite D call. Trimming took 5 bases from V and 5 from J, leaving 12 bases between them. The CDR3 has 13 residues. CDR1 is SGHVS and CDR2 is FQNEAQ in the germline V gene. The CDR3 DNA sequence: TGTGCCAGCAGCCAACAACCACGGGAGACCCAGTACTTC. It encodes CASSQQPRETQYF.

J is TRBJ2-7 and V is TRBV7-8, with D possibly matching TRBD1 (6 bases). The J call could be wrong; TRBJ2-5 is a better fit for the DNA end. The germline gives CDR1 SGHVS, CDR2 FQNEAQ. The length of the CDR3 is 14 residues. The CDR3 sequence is CASSLEQGGWTQYF. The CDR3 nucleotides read TGTGCCAGCAGCTTAGAACAGGGTGGTTGGACCCAGTACTTC.

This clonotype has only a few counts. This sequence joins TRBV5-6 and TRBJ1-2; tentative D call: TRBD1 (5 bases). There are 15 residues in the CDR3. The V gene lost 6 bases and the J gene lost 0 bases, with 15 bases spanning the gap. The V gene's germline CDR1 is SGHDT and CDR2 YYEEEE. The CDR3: CASIETGVTNYGYTF. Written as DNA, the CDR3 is TGTGCCAGCATCGAGACGGGGGTCACTAACTATGGCTACACCTTC.

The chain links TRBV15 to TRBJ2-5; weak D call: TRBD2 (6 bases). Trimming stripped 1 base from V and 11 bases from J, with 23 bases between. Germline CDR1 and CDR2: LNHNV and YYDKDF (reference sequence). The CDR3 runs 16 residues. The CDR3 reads CATSRAGPGVLVVQYF. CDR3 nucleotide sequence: TGTGCCACCAGCAGAGCAGGACCGGGGGTCCTCGTCGTGCAGTACTTC.

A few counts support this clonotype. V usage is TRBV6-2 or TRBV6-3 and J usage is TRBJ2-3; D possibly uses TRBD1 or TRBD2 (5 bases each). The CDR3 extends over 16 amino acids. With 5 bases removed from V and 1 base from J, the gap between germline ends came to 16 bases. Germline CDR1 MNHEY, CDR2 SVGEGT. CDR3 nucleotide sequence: TGTGCCAGCAGTCTCGGGGCCCGAAGGGGCACAGATACGCAGTATTTT. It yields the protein CASSLGARRGTDTQYF.

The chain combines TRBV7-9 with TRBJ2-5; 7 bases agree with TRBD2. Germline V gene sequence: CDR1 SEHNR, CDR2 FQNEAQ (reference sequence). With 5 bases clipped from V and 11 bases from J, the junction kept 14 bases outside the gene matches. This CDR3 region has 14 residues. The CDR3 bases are TGTGCCAGCAGCCGCCCGGGACTATCAAATGAGCAGTACTTC. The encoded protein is CASSRPGLSNEQYF.

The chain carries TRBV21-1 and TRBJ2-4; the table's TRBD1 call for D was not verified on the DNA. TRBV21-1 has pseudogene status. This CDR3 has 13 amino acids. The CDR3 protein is CASSKGQRNIQYF. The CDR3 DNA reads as TGTGCCAGCAGCAAAGGACAGAGAAACATTCAGTACTTC.

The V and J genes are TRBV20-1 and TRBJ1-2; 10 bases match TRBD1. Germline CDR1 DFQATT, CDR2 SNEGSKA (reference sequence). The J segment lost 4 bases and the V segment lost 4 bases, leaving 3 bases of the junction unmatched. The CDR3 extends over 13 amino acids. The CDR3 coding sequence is TGCAGTGCTAAAGGGACAGGGGCCTATGGCTACACCTTC. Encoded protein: CSAKGTGAYGYTF.

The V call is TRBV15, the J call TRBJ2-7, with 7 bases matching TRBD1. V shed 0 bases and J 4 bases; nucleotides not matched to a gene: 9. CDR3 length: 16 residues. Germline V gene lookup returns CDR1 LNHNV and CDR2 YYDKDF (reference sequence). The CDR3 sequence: CATSRDGDRARYEQYF. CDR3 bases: TGTGCCACCAGCAGAGATGGAGACAGGGCTCGATACGAGCAGTACTTC.

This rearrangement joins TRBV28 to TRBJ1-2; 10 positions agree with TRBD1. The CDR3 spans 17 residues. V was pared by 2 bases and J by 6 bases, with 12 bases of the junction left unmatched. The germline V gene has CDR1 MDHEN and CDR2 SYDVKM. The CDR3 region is CASSLTSPGQGTDGYTF. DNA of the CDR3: TGTGCCAGCAGTTTAACCTCCCCGGGACAGGGGACGGATGGCTACACCTTC.

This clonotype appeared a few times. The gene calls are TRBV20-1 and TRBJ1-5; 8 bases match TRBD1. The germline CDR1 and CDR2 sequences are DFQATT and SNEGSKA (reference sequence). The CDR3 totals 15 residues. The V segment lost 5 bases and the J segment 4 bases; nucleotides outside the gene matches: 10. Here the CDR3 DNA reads TGCAGTGCTTTTAGCGGACAGGGCCTAAATCAGCCCCAGCATTTT. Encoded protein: CSAFSGQGLNQPQHF.

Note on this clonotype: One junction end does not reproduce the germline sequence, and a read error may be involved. Here the CDR3 reads CASSFPIAGGSSEQYF. CDR3 in DNA: TGCGCCAGCAGCTTTCCTATAGCGGGGGGATCCTCCGAGCAGTACTTC. This chain connects TRBV5-1 to TRBJ2-7; TRBD2 aligns across 10 bases. Per the germline V gene, CDR1 is SGHRS and CDR2 is YFSETQ. CDR3 length equals 16 residues. Combining the CDR3 with reference TRBV5-1 and TRBJ2-7 gives the whole variable domain KAGVTQTPRYLIKTRGQQVTLSCSPISGHRSVSWYQQTPGQGLQFLFEYFSETQRNKGNFPGRFSGRQFSNSRSEMNVSTLELGDSALYLCASSFPIAGGSSEQYFGPGTRLTVT.

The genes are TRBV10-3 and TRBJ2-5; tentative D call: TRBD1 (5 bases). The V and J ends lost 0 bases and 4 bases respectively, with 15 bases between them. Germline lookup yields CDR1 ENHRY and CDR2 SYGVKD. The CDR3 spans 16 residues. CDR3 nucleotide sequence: TGTGCCATCAGTGAGTCGTGGCAGGGTGGTCGAGAGACCCAGTACTTC. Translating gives CAISESWQGGRETQYF.

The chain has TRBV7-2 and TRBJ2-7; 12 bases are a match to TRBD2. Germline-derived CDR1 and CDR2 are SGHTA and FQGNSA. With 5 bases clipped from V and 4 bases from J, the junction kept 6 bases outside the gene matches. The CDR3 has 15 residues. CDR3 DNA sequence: TGTGCCAGCAGCCTGCGGACTAGCGGGGCTTACGAGCAGTACTTC. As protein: CASSLRTSGAYEQYF. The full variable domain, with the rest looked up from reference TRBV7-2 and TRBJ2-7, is GAGVSQSPSNKVTEKGKDVELRCDPISGHTALYWYRQSLGQGLEFLIYFQGNSAPDKSGLPSDRFSAERTGGSVSTLTIQRTQQEDSAVYLCASSLRTSGAYEQYFGPGTRLTVT.

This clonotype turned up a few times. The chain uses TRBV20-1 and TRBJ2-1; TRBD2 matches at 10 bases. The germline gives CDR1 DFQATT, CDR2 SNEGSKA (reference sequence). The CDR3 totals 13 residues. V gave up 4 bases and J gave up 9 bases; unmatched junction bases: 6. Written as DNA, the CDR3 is TGCAGTGCTATCAGCGGGGGGGCCGTTGAGCAGTTCTTC. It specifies CSAISGGAVEQFF.

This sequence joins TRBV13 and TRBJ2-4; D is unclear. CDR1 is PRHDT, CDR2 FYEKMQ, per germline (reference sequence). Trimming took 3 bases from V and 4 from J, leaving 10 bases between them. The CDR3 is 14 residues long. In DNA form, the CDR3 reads TGTGCCAGCAGCTTGCGCTCTGAAAAAAACATTCAGTACTTC. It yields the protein CASSLRSEKNIQYF.

The CDR3 sequence: CASSLSGGGEQETQYF. DNA for the CDR3: TGCGCCAGCAGCCTTTCGGGCGGGGGGGAGCAAGAGACCCAGTACTTC. This sequence joins TRBV4-1 and TRBJ2-5, with TRBD2 matching 9 bases. The J segment lost 2 bases and the V segment lost 4 bases, leaving 8 bases of the junction unmatched. The CDR3 spans 16 residues. CDR1 and CDR2 from the germline V gene are MGHRA and YSYEKL.

CDR3 nucleotides: TGTGCCAGCAGTTCGACAGGGCCGGCAGAGACCCAGTACTTC. It translates to CASSSTGPAETQYF. The chain has TRBV6-6 and TRBJ2-5, with 7 bases fitting TRBD1. The CDR3 has 14 residues. Germline CDR1 MNHNY, CDR2 SVGAGI (reference sequence). V shed 4 bases and J 4 bases; nucleotides not matched to a gene: 6.

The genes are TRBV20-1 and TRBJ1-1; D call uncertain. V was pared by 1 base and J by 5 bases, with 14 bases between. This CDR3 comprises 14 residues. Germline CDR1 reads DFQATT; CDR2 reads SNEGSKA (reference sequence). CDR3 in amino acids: CSARGPGIGTEAFF. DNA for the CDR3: TGCAGTGCTAGAGGTCCGGGGATCGGGACTGAAGCTTTCTTT.

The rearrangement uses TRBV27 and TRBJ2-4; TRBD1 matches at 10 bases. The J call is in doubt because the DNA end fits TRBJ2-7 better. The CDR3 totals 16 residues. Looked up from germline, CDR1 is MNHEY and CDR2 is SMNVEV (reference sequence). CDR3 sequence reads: CASSRPPGQGIHEQYF. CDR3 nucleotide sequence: TGTGCCAGCAGTCGACCGCCGGGACAGGGGATTCACGAGCAGTACTTC.

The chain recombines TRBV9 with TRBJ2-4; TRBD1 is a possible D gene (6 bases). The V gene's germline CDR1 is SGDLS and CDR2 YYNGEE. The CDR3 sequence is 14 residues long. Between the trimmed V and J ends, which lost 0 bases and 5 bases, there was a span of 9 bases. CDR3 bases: TGTGCCAGCAGCGTAGACTGGGGGCAAAACATTCAGTACTTC. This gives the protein CASSVDWGQNIQYF. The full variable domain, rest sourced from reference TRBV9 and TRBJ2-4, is DSGVTQTPKHLITATGQRVTLRCSPRSGDLSVYWYQQSLDQGLQFLIQYYNGEERAKGNILERFSAQQFPDLHSELNLSSLELGDSALYFCASSVDWGQNIQYFGAGTRLSVL.

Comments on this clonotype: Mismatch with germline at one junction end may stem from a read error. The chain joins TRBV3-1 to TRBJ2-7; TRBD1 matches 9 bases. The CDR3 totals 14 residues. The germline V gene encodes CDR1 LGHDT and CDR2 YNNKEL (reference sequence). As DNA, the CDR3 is TGTGCCGGCAGTAGAAATGGACAGGGGAACGAGCAGTACTTC. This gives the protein CAGSRNGQGNEQYF.

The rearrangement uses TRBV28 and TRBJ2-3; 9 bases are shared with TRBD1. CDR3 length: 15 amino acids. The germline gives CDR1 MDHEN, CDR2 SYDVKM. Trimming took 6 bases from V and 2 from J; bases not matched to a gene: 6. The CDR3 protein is CASRQGADSTDTQYF. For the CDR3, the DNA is TGTGCCAGCAGACAGGGGGCTGATTCCACAGATACGCAGTATTTT.

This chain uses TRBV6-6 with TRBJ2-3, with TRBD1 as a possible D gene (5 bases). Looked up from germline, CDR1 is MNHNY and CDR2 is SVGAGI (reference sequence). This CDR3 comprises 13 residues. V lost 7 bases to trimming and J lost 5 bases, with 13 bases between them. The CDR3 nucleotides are TGTGCCAGCACGCCCTCAAGGGGAGATACGCAGTATTTT. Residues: CASTPSRGDTQYF.

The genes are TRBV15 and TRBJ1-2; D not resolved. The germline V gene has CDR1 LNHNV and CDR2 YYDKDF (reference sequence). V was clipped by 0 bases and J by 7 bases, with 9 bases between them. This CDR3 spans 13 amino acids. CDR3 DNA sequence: TGTGCCACCAGCAGAGATTTAGGAGGTGGCTACACCTTC. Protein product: CATSRDLGGGYTF.

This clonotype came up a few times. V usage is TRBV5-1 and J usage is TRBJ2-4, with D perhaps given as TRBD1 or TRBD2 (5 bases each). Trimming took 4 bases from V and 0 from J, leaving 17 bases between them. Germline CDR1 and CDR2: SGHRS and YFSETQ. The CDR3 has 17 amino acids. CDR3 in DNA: TGCGCCAGCAGCCGGGGAGAGGGGCCCATAGCCAAAAACATTCAGTACTTC. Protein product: CASSRGEGPIAKNIQYF.